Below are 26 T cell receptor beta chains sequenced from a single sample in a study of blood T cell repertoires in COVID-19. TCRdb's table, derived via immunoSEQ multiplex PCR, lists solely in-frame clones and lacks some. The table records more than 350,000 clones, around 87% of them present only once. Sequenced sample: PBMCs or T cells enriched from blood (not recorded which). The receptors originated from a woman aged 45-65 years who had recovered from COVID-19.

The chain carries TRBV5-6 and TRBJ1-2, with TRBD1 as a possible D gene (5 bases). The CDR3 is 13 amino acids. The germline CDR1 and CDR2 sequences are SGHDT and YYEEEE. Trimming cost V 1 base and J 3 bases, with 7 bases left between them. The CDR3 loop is CASSLKQDYGYTF. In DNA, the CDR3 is TGTGCCAGCAGCTTGAAACAGGACTATGGCTACACCTTC.

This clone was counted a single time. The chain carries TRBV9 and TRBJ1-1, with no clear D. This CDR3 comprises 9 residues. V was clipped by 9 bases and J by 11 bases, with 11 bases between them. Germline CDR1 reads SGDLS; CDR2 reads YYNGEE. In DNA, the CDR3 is TGTGCCATCAATAATGAGGCTTTCTTT. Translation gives CAINNEAFF.

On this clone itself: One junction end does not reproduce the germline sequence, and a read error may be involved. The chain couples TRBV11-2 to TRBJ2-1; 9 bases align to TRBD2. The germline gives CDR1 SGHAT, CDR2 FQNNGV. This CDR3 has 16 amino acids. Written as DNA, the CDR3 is TGTGCCAGCAGCTTAGCTTTGCGGGGGGGGTACATTGAGCAGTTCTTC. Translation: CASSLALRGGYIEQFF.

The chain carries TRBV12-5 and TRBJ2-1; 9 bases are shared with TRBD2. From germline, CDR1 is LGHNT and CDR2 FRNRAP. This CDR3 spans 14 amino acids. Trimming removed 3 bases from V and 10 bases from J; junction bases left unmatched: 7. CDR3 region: CASGFGGGAEEQFF. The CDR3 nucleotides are TGTGCTAGTGGTTTTGGCGGGGGGGCCGAGGAGCAGTTCTTC.

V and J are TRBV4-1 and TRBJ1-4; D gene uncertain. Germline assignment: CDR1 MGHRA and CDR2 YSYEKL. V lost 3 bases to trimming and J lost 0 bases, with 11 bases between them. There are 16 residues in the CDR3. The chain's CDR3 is CASSQIEVATNEKLFF. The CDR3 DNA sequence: TGCGCCAGCAGCCAGATAGAGGTTGCAACTAATGAAAAACTGTTTTTT.

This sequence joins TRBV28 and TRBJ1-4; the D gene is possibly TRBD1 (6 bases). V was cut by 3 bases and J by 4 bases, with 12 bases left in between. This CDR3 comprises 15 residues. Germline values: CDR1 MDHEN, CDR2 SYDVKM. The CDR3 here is CASSFVDSFNEKLFF. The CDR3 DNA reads TGTGCCAGCAGTTTCGTGGACAGTTTTAATGAAAAACTGTTTTTT. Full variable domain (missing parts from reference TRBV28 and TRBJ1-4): DVKVTQSSRYLVKRTGEKVFLECVQDMDHENMFWYRQDPGLGLRLIYFSYDVKMKEKGDIPEGYSVSREKKERFSLILESASTNQTSMYLCASSFVDSFNEKLFFGSGTQLSVL.

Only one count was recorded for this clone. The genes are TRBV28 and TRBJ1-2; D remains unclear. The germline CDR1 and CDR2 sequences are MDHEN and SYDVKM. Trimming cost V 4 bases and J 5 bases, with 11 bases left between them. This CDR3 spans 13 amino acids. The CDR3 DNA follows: TGTGCCAGCAGTTATGCCGACACGTATGGCTACACCTTC. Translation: CASSYADTYGYTF.

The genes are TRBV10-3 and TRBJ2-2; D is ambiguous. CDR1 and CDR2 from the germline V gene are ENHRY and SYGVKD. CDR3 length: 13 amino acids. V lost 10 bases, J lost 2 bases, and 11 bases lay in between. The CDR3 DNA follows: TGTGCCACTTGGGCCCTCAACACCGGGGAGCTGTTTTTT. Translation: CATWALNTGELFF.

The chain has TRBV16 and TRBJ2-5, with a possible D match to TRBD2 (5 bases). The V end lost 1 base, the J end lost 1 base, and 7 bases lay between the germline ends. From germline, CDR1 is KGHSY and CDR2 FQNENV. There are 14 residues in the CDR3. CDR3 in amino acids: CASSQFAGQETQYF. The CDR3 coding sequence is TGTGCCAGCAGCCAATTCGCGGGCCAAGAGACCCAGTACTTC.

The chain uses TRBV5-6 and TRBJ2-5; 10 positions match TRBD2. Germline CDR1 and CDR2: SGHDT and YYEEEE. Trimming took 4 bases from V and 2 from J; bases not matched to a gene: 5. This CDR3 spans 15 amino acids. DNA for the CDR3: TGTGCCAGCAGCGGAATAGCGGGGGGTCAAGAGACCCAGTACTTC. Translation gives CASSGIAGGQETQYF.

CDR3 sequence: CASSDRLVSNQPQHF. CDR3 nucleotides: TGTGCCAGCAGTGATCGGTTGGTCAGCAATCAGCCCCAGCATTTT. The chain uses TRBV2 and TRBJ1-5, with D unclear. This CDR3 contains 15 residues. V lost 3 bases, J lost 1 base, and 10 bases lay in between. Germline V lookup: CDR1 SNHLY, CDR2 FYNNEI.

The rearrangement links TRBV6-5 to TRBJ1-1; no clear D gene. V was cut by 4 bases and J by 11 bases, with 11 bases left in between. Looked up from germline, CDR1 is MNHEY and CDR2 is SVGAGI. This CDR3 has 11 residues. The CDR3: CASSFGLRAFF. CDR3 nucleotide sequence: TGTGCCAGCAGTTTCGGACTGCGGGCTTTCTTT.

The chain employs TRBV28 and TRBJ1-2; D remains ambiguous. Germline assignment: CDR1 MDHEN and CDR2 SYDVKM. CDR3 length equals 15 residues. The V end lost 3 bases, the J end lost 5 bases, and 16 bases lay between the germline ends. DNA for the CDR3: TGTGCCAGCAGTTTCACCGGGGAGACTTTTTATGGCTACACCTTC. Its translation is CASSFTGETFYGYTF.

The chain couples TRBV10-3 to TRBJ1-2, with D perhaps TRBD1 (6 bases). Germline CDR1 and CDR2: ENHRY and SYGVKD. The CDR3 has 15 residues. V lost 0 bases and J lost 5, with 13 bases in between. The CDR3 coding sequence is TGTGCCATCAGTGAGTCCGACAGGCCCGCTTATGGCTACACCTTC. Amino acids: CAISESDRPAYGYTF.

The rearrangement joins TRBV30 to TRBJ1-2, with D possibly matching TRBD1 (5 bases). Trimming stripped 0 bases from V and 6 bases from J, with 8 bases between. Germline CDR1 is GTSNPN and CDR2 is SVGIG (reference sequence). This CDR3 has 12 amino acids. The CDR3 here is CAWSVAGNGYTF. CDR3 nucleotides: TGTGCCTGGAGTGTAGCAGGGAATGGCTACACCTTC.

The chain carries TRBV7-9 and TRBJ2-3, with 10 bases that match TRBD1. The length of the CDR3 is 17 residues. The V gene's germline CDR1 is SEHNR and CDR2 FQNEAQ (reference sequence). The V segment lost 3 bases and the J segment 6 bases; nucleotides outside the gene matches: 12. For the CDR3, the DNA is TGTGCCAGCAGCTTGGGGACAGGGGTGTTGTTGATGGATACGCAGTATTTT. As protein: CASSLGTGVLLMDTQYF.

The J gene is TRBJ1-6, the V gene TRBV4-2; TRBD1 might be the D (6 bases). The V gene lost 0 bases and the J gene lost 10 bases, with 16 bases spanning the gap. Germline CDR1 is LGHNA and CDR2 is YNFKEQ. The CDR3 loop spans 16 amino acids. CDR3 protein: CASSQDLIGGYSPLHF. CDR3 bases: TGTGCCAGCAGCCAAGATCTAATAGGGGGTTACTCACCCCTCCACTTT.

The chain's CDR3 is CASSELGQGSGYTF. The CDR3 bases are TGTGCCAGCAGTGAACTGGGGCAGGGGAGCGGCTACACCTTC. The genes are TRBV6-1 and TRBJ1-2; a weak D match, TRBD1 (6 bases). The CDR3 totals 14 residues. The V end was cut by 2 bases, the J end by 8 bases, with 15 bases between. Per the germline V gene, CDR1 is MNHNS and CDR2 is SASEGT.

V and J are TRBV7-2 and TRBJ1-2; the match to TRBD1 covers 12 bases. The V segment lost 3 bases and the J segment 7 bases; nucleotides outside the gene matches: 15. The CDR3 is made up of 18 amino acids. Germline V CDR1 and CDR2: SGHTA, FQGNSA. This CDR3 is CASSLGAGTGGFRGGYTF. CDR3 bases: TGTGCCAGCAGCTTGGGGGCTGGGACAGGGGGCTTTAGGGGTGGCTACACCTTC.

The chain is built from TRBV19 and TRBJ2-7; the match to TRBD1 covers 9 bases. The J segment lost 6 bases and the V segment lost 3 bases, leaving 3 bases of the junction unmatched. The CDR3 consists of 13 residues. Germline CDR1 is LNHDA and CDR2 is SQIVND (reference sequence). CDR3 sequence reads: CASSITGGGEQYF. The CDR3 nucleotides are TGTGCCAGTAGTATTACAGGGGGCGGCGAGCAGTACTTC.

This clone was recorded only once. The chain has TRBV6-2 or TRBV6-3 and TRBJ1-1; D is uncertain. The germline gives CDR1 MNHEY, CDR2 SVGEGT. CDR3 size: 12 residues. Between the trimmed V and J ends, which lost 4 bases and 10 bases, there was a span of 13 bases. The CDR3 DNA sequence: TGTGCCAGCAGTTTTACCTCCGGAGGAGCTTTCTTT. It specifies CASSFTSGGAFF.

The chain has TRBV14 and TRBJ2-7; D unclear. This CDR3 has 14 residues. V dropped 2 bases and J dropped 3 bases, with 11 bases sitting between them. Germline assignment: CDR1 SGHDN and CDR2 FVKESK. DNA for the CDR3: TGTGCCAGCAGCCAAAAAGACACTTACTACGAGCAGTACTTC. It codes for CASSQKDTYYEQYF. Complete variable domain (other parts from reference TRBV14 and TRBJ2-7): EAGVTQFPSHSVIEKGQTVTLRCDPISGHDNLYWYRRVMGKEIKFLLHFVKESKQDESGMPNNRFLAERTGGTYSTLKVQPAELEDSGVYFCASSQKDTYYEQYFGPGTRLTVT.

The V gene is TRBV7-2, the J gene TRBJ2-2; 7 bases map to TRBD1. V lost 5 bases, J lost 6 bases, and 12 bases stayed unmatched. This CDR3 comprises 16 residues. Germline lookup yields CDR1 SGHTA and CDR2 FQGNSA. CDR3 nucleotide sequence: TGTGCCAGCAGCCTACAATCCGGGACAGTAGCCGGGGAGCTGTTTTTT. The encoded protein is CASSLQSGTVAGELFF.

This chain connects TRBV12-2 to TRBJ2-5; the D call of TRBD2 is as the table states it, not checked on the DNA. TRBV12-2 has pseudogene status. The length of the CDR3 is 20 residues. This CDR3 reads CASRLYEPKMGAEGLETQYF. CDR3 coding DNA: TGTGCAAGTCGCTTATATGAACCGAAAATGGGTGCGGAGGGGCTAGAGACCCAGTACTTC.

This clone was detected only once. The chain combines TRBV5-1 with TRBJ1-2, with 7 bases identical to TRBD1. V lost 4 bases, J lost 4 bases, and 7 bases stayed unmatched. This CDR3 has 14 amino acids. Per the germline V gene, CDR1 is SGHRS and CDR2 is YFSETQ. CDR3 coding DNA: TGCGCCAGCAGCCTGGAGACAGGGCGCTATGGCTACACCTTC. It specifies CASSLETGRYGYTF.

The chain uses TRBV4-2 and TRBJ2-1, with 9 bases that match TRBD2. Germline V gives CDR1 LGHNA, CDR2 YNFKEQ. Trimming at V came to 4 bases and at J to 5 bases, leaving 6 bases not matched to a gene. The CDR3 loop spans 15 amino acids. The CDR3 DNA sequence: TGTGCCAGCAGCCTTATAGCGGGGGTGAACAATGAGCAGTTCTTC. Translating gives CASSLIAGVNNEQFF.